The T cell receptor (beta chain) under discussion was sequenced for a study of identifying expanded T cells in peripheral blood. Note on this clone: Antigen specificity is unknown.

Collection occurred without any documented infections or immune events in donors. Study-level points and caveats: Across healthy donors, higher total template counts meant significantly greater approximately two-week count variance. Technical replicates showed around 1.1 changed clones; two weeks 15 to 20; four weeks 19.

The CDR3 has 12 amino acids. V was clipped by 10 bases and J by 1 base, with 10 bases between them. Per germline, CDR1 MNHEY and CDR2 SVGAGI. Sequencing was performed with immunoSEQ multiplex PCR; in TCRdb, only in-frame clones are kept and a portion is missing. The data show tens of thousands of clones, over 80% seen once. Material: blood. This sequence was found in a person aged 18 to 75 in good health. The chain carries TRBV6-5 and TRBJ1-2; D is unclear. This CDR3 reads CAISRGNYGYTF. In DNA form, the CDR3 reads TGTGCCATATCCCGGGGTAACTATGGCTACACCTTC.